A single sample gave rise to the 26 T cell receptor beta chains below, sequenced in a study of shared clonotypes between healthy human individuals. Only CD45RO-negative cells positively selected for CCR7 counted as naive CD8 cells, so terminally differentiated effector memory CD45RA+ cells were excluded. The data were produced by immunoSEQ multiplex PCR, yet TCRdb's version contains in-frame clones alone and is incomplete. The sample lists nearly 600,000 clones, 95% occurring once. Sequencing was done on a sample of naive CD8+ T cells sorted from blood. These receptors came from a woman in her 30s in good health.

Only one count was recorded for this clone. The chain combines TRBV10-3 with TRBJ1-3; D gene ambiguous. The germline V gene has CDR1 ENHRY and CDR2 SYGVKD. The V end was cut by 6 bases, the J end by 10 bases, with 19 bases between. This CDR3 spans 14 amino acids. The CDR3 bases are TGTGCCATCAGCCCGGGCGGCAGGAGCGGGACCATATATTTT. As protein: CAISPGGRSGTIYF.

The V gene is TRBV13, the J gene TRBJ2-5, with D unresolved. The germline V gene has CDR1 PRHDT and CDR2 FYEKMQ (reference sequence). The V and J ends lost 3 bases and 2 bases respectively, with 7 bases between them. The CDR3 spans 13 residues. In nucleotides, the CDR3 is TGTGCCAGCAGCTTTCGATTTCAAGAGACCCAGTACTTC. Amino acid sequence: CASSFRFQETQYF.

This sequence joins TRBV7-9 and TRBJ1-1; D call uncertain. Germline CDR1 reads SEHNR; CDR2 reads FQNEAQ (reference sequence). With 3 bases removed from V and 0 bases from J, the gap between germline ends came to 8 bases. The CDR3 is 14 residues long. The CDR3 protein is CASSFDEVNTEAFF. The CDR3 DNA is TGTGCCAGCAGCTTCGACGAGGTGAACACTGAAGCTTTCTTT.

This chain connects TRBV7-9 to TRBJ2-7; D call uncertain. CDR1 and CDR2 (germline): SEHNR, FQNEAQ (reference sequence). This CDR3 spans 15 amino acids. Trimming stripped 5 bases from V and 0 bases from J, with 14 bases between. The CDR3 protein is CASSMGFGSSYEQYF. The CDR3 DNA is TGTGCCAGCAGCATGGGGTTTGGAAGCTCCTACGAGCAGTACTTC.

The V call is TRBV4-1, the J call TRBJ2-1, with 10 bases that match TRBD2. There are 17 residues in the CDR3. The trim removed 0 bases at V and 9 bases at J, leaving 11 bases unmatched. Per germline, CDR1 MGHRA and CDR2 YSYEKL. The CDR3 is CASSQEPPSGSSSEQFF. Here the CDR3 DNA reads TGCGCCAGCAGCCAAGAGCCGCCTAGCGGGAGTTCGAGTGAGCAGTTCTTC.

CDR3 residues: CASSSTGEAFF. CDR3 nucleotide sequence: TGTGCCAGCAGCTCTACAGGGGAAGCTTTCTTT. This chain joins TRBV7-9 and TRBJ1-1; TRBD1 might be the D (6 bases). Germline V lookup: CDR1 SEHNR, CDR2 FQNEAQ (reference sequence). This CDR3 spans 11 amino acids. V was shortened by 4 bases and J by 8 bases, with 8 bases between the two germline ends.

V usage is TRBV27 and J usage is TRBJ2-2, with TRBD1 matching 8 bases. The length of the CDR3 is 14 residues. J lost 6 bases, V lost 0 bases, and 0 bases had no gene match. Germline CDR1 MNHEY, CDR2 SMNVEV (reference sequence). CDR3 sequence (DNA): TGTGCCAGCAGTTTATCACAGGGGGCCGGGGAGCTGTTTTTT. This encodes CASSLSQGAGELFF.

To note about this clone: Other DNA sequences in this specimen translate into the identical CDR3. V usage is TRBV7-9 and J usage is TRBJ2-7; 9 bases are a match to TRBD1. Germline values: CDR1 SEHNR, CDR2 FQNEAQ (reference sequence). Trimming removed 5 bases from V and 4 bases from J; junction bases left unmatched: 6. This CDR3 is 14 amino acids long. The chain's CDR3 is CASSPPGQGYEQYF. DNA for the CDR3: TGTGCCAGCAGCCCCCCGGGACAGGGTTACGAGCAGTACTTC.

The gene calls are TRBV18 and TRBJ1-5; no clear D gene. This CDR3 is 14 amino acids long. CDR1 is KGHSH, CDR2 LQKENI, per germline. V lost 3 bases to trimming and J lost 6 bases, with 12 bases between them. CDR3: CASSPAGSRQPQHF. The CDR3 region has the DNA TGTGCCAGCTCACCCGCAGGTTCTCGTCAGCCCCAGCATTTT.

The rearrangement links TRBV27 to TRBJ2-1, with 9 bases aligning to TRBD2. V lost 3 bases, J lost 8 bases, and 5 bases stayed unmatched. The CDR3 is 14 residues long. Germline values: CDR1 MNHEY, CDR2 SMNVEV (reference sequence). The CDR3 DNA is TGTGCCAGCAGTTTGATAGCGGGAGCCTATGAGCAGTTCTTC. Protein sequence: CASSLIAGAYEQFF.

This chain joins TRBV7-8 and TRBJ2-5; D gene ambiguous. V lost 1 base to trimming and J lost 5 bases, with 14 bases between them. Looked up from germline, CDR1 is SGHVS and CDR2 is FQNEAQ. The CDR3 contains 15 residues. The CDR3 reads CASSLVVKKKETQYF. DNA for the CDR3: TGTGCCAGCAGCTTAGTTGTCAAAAAGAAGGAGACCCAGTACTTC.

This clone has only one observation. The genes are TRBV4-2 and TRBJ1-4; D might be TRBD1 (5 bases). The CDR3 runs 15 residues. The germline V and J ends were trimmed by 4 bases and 2 bases, with 11 bases remaining between them. Germline CDR1 and CDR2: LGHNA and YNFKEQ. The CDR3 is CASSPVGATNEKLFF. CDR3 in DNA: TGTGCCAGCAGCCCGGTAGGGGCCACTAATGAAAAACTGTTTTTT.

This chain joins TRBV29-1 and TRBJ1-5, with 7 bases that match TRBD1. The CDR3 has 12 residues. CDR1 SQVTM and CDR2 ANQGSEA come from the germline V gene. After removal of 6 bases from V and 3 bases from J, the junction contained 2 bases not matched to a gene. The CDR3 loop is CSVTGHNQPQHF. CDR3 coding DNA: TGCAGCGTGACAGGGCACAATCAGCCCCAGCATTTT.

The chain carries TRBV5-1 and TRBJ2-4; D is possibly TRBD2 (5 bases). Deletions cut 4 bases from V and 0 bases from J, with 20 bases between. CDR3 size: 18 residues. Germline CDR1 SGHRS, CDR2 YFSETQ. CDR3 protein: CASSDLLQEGLAKNIQYF. As DNA, the CDR3 is TGCGCCAGCAGCGACCTACTCCAAGAGGGATTAGCCAAAAACATTCAGTACTTC.

The chain couples TRBV5-6 to TRBJ1-1; 9 positions match TRBD1. The CDR3 contains 14 residues. Germline-derived CDR1 and CDR2 are SGHDT and YYEEEE. The trim removed 6 bases at V and 4 bases at J, leaving 7 bases unmatched. CDR3 coding DNA: TGTGCCAGCATCATACAGGGGGCGAGCACTGAAGCTTTCTTT. Protein product: CASIIQGASTEAFF.

The rearrangement links TRBV11-2 to TRBJ2-7; 12 positions agree with TRBD2. This CDR3 has 17 amino acids. Per germline, CDR1 SGHAT and CDR2 FQNNGV. V shed 2 bases, J shed 0 bases, and the junction held 5 bases outside the gene matches. The CDR3 DNA reads TGTGCCAGCAGCTTAACTAGCGGGAGGTTAGGCTCCTACGAGCAGTACTTC. Translation gives CASSLTSGRLGSYEQYF.

The chain has TRBV28 and TRBJ1-1, with 9 bases identical to TRBD1. The CDR3 contains 14 residues. V was pared by 6 bases and J by 4 bases, with 6 bases of the junction left unmatched. The V gene's germline CDR1 is MDHEN and CDR2 SYDVKM. The CDR3 DNA reads as TGTGCCAGCAGCGACCCGGACAGGGGCACTGAAGCTTTCTTT. It specifies CASSDPDRGTEAFF. The full variable domain, rest sourced from reference TRBV28 and TRBJ1-1, is DVKVTQSSRYLVKRTGEKVFLECVQDMDHENMFWYRQDPGLGLRLIYFSYDVKMKEKGDIPEGYSVSREKKERFSLILESASTNQTSMYLCASSDPDRGTEAFFGQGTRLTVV.

The genes are TRBV6-6 and TRBJ1-3, with D uncertain. Germline V gene lookup returns CDR1 MNHNY and CDR2 SVGAGI (reference sequence). Trimming removed 4 bases from V and 8 bases from J, with 9 bases in between. The CDR3 has 12 amino acids. This CDR3 is CASSSAEDTIYF. The CDR3 DNA is TGTGCCAGCAGTTCAGCCGAGGACACCATATATTTT.

This chain links TRBV28 with TRBJ2-7; TRBD1 might be the D (6 bases). Germline CDR1 reads MDHEN; CDR2 reads SYDVKM. The ends were cut back, 8 bases at V and 0 bases at J, with 14 bases in the middle. CDR3 size: 14 residues. The CDR3 nucleotides read TGTGCCAGCGATTGGGTCAGGGGCTCCTACGAGCAGTACTTC. Translated, it gives CASDWVRGSYEQYF.

The rearrangement joins TRBV28 to TRBJ2-7; D may be TRBD1 (5 bases). CDR1 is MDHEN and CDR2 is SYDVKM in the germline V gene. V was pared by 4 bases and J by 3 bases, with 7 bases between. This CDR3 has 12 amino acids. The CDR3 nucleotides read TGTGCCAGCAGTTACGGACACTACGAGCAGTACTTC. It specifies CASSYGHYEQYF.

The chain recombines TRBV6-4 with TRBJ1-2; D unresolved. V dropped 9 bases and J dropped 4 bases, with 15 bases sitting between them. Germline V CDR1 and CDR2: MRHNA, SNTAGT. The CDR3 is 13 residues long. The CDR3 is CARVKNFGYGYTF. The CDR3 DNA sequence: TGTGCCAGAGTTAAGAATTTCGGCTATGGCTACACCTTC.

The rearrangement joins TRBV4-1 to TRBJ1-1, with 7 bases aligning to TRBD1. The CDR3 extends over 14 amino acids. Trimming cost V 0 bases and J 6 bases; bases outside gene matches: 4. Germline-derived CDR1 and CDR2 are MGHRA and YSYEKL. The CDR3 sequence: CASSQEPRGPEAFF. In nucleotides, the CDR3 is TGCGCCAGCAGCCAAGAACCGAGGGGGCCTGAAGCTTTCTTT.

The count of this clone is one. Other DNA sequences in this specimen translate into the identical CDR3. V is TRBV5-6 and J is TRBJ1-1; D gene ambiguous. This CDR3 is 12 amino acids long. Trimming left V 2 bases short and J 1 base short, with 3 bases between. From germline, CDR1 is SGHDT and CDR2 YYEEEE. This chain's CDR3 is CASSLQNTEAFF. CDR3 DNA: TGTGCCAGCAGCTTACAGAACACTGAAGCTTTCTTT.

The chain has TRBV6-5 and TRBJ2-7, with D perhaps TRBD1 (6 bases). Germline V gives CDR1 MNHEY, CDR2 SVGAGI. The V and J ends lost 4 bases and 4 bases respectively, with 14 bases between them. The CDR3 spans 14 residues. The CDR3 loop reads CASSLAGTPYEQYF. DNA of the CDR3: TGTGCCAGCAGTTTAGCCGGGACACCTTACGAGCAGTACTTC.

The chain has TRBV7-9 and TRBJ2-3; TRBD2 aligns across 7 bases. Germline V CDR1 and CDR2: SEHNR, FQNEAQ (reference sequence). The CDR3 is 16 amino acids. V trimming: 4 bases; J trimming: 6 bases; junction bases outside the gene matches: 13. CDR3: CASSSPKRGPFDTQYF. Written as DNA, the CDR3 is TGTGCCAGCAGCTCCCCTAAGCGGGGCCCCTTTGATACGCAGTATTTT.

The chain uses TRBV2 and TRBJ1-2; D gene unclear. Germline V lookup: CDR1 SNHLY, CDR2 FYNNEI. The length of the CDR3 is 15 residues. Trimming pared 0 bases from V and 4 bases from J, leaving 12 bases between. The CDR3 sequence is CASSEAWTDLYGYTF. The CDR3 DNA follows: TGTGCCAGCAGTGAAGCGTGGACGGACCTCTATGGCTACACCTTC.